What follows are 7 T cell receptor beta chains derived from one specimen sequenced in a study of T cell changes during pregnancy in multiple sclerosis. Clones were read by immunoSEQ multiplex PCR, and TCRdb kept only the in-frame ones, dropping some. The repertoire holds around 50,000 clones, 90% to 95% seen once, with roughly 4.7% in the top ten. This specimen consisted of CD8+ T cells from peripheral blood mononuclear cells, obtained in the first trimester of pregnancy. The receptors were gathered from a female donor with multiple sclerosis, enrolled in a pregnancy study.

As DNA, the CDR3 is TGTGCCAGCAGCCCCTCCCCGGGACAGCCGGGGTACTATGAAAAACTGTTTTTT. Protein product: CASSPSPGQPGYYEKLFF. This rearrangement joins TRBV7-2 to TRBJ1-4; 7 nucleotides agree with TRBD1. CDR3 length: 18 residues. The V gene end was trimmed by 5 bases and the J gene end by 6 bases; junction bases not matched to a gene: 18. The germline CDR1 and CDR2 sequences are SGHTA and FQGNSA. Together with reference TRBV7-2 and TRBJ1-4, the CDR3 gives the full variable domain: GAGVSQSPSNKVTEKGKDVELRCDPISGHTALYWYRQSLGQGLEFLIYFQGNSAPDKSGLPSDRFSAERTGGSVSTLTIQRTQQEDSAVYLCASSPSPGQPGYYEKLFFGSGTQLSVL.

As concerns this clone: No DNA is shown, since the ends of the CDR3 on it are uncertain; the CDR3 is the one TCRdb lists. Here the CDR3 reads CASRPFGQGNNQPQHF. This chain joins TRBV19 and TRBJ1-5; TRBD1, the D gene given by the table, was not confirmed from the DNA. The CDR3 length equals 16 residues, ends included. Germline CDR1 and CDR2: LNHDA and SQIVND (reference sequence).

This clone turned up a few times. This chain connects TRBV6-1 to TRBJ1-4, with D uncertain. Germline CDR1 MNHNS, CDR2 SASEGT. The CDR3 loop spans 14 amino acids. V gave up 8 bases and J gave up 7 bases, with 17 bases separating them. The CDR3 DNA reads TGTGCCAGCCGGCTAGGAGACGAGGGTGAAAAACTGTTTTTT. Its protein is CASRLGDEGEKLFF.

This rearrangement joins TRBV6-5 to TRBJ2-1; 8 bases line up with TRBD1. With 2 bases clipped from V and 6 bases from J, the junction kept 9 bases outside the gene matches. This CDR3 is 16 amino acids long. Germline-derived CDR1 and CDR2 are MNHEY and SVGAGI. The CDR3 DNA reads as TGTGCCAGCAGTTACAAGGGCAGGGGGCTTGGCAATGAGCAGTTCTTC. This gives the protein CASSYKGRGLGNEQFF.

V and J are TRBV5-4 and TRBJ2-3, with 7 nucleotides matching TRBD2. CDR1 and CDR2 from the germline V gene are SGHNT and YYREEE (reference sequence). Trimming cost V 4 bases and J 4 bases; bases outside gene matches: 9. The CDR3 covers 15 residues. The CDR3 nucleotides are TGTGCCAGCAGCGGGAGGGACTTAACCCCAGATACGCAGTATTTT. Protein: CASSGRDLTPDTQYF.

V gene TRBV12-5 combines with J gene TRBJ2-1, with TRBD2 matching 14 bases. Germline V gives CDR1 LGHNT, CDR2 FRNRAP. V shed 5 bases and J 9 bases; nucleotides not matched to a gene: 9. This CDR3 comprises 16 residues. The DNA of the CDR3 is TGTGCTAGTGGTCCCGGGACTAGCGGGGGTGTGGGTGAGCAGTTCTTC. This translates into CASGPGTSGGVGEQFF.

This rearrangement joins TRBV4-1 to TRBJ2-1, with 9 bases identical to TRBD1. J gave up 4 bases and V 3 bases, and 7 bases lay outside the gene matches. This CDR3 comprises 16 residues. Germline CDR1 MGHRA, CDR2 YSYEKL. The chain's CDR3 is CASSHLMGQGYNEQFF. DNA of the CDR3: TGCGCCAGCAGCCACCTAATGGGACAGGGATACAATGAGCAGTTCTTC.